This T cell receptor (beta chain) is from a study of PD-L1 blockade in urothelial cancer. Time point given: pretreatment peripheral blood. This table comes from immunoSEQ multiplex PCR, and its TCRdb copy is limited to in-frame clones, with some not included. Of some 65,000 clones detected, 81% appear once; the ten largest clones hold about 2.9%. The germline CDR1 and CDR2 sequences are SGHTA and FQGNSA. The CDR3 is 15 residues long. The ends were cut back, 2 bases at V and 5 bases at J, with 15 bases in the middle. The chain joins TRBV7-2 to TRBJ2-5; D is unclear. This specimen consisted of PBMCs, obtained around atezolizumab (anti-PD-L1) treatment. The sequence was obtained from a man between 65 and 85 years old with urothelial cancer. DNA for the CDR3: TGTGCCAGCAGCTTACGGTCACTTATGGAGGAGACCCAGTACTTC. It yields the protein CASSLRSLMEETQYF.